One and the same sample provided the 28 T cell receptor beta chains below, sequenced in a study of OX40 agonist ivuxolimab in advanced cancers. Repertoires were generated with immunoSEQ multiplex PCR, while TCRdb's copy carries only in-frame clones and drops some. The sample consists of fewer than 25,000 clones, approximately 86% of them appearing once. Material: CD4+ or CD8+ T cells sorted from blood, obtained in a trial of the OX40 agonist ivuxolimab. The receptors derive from an adult with an advanced solid tumor such as melanoma, head and neck, liver or kidney cancer.

V usage is TRBV28 and J usage is TRBJ1-4; D remains ambiguous. The CDR3 is 16 amino acids. Germline-derived CDR1 and CDR2 are MDHEN and SYDVKM. The V end lost 5 bases, the J end lost 0 bases, and 13 bases lay between the germline ends. Written as DNA, the CDR3 is TGTGCCAGCAGTCCTCAAGGAGTCGCAACTAATGAAAAACTGTTTTTT. Its protein product is CASSPQGVATNEKLFF.

This chain joins TRBV5-8 and TRBJ2-1; TRBD2 is a possible D gene (6 bases). The CDR3 runs 15 residues. Trimming removed 2 bases from V and 3 bases from J, with 12 bases in between. Looked up from germline, CDR1 is SGHTS and CDR2 is YDEGEE. CDR3 DNA: TGTGCCAGCAGCTTCCGGGAGAATCTCTACAATGAGCAGTTCTTC. Translating gives CASSFRENLYNEQFF.

The chain joins TRBV5-6 to TRBJ2-2, with 7 bases lining up with TRBD1. Unmatched junction bases numbered 9, after V lost 7 bases and J lost 0 bases. From germline, CDR1 is SGHDT and CDR2 YYEEEE. The CDR3 is made up of 16 amino acids. CDR3 residues: CASFLGQATNTGELFF. As DNA, the CDR3 is TGTGCCAGCTTCCTCGGACAGGCGACGAACACCGGGGAGCTGTTTTTT.

J is TRBJ2-1 and V is TRBV2, with D possibly matching TRBD1 (5 bases). The CDR3 runs 14 residues. The V and J ends lost 4 bases and 7 bases respectively, with 14 bases between them. The V gene's germline CDR1 is SNHLY and CDR2 FYNNEI. The CDR3 region has the DNA TGTGCCAGCAGTGTTGAGGACATGAGAAATGAGCAGTTCTTC. Protein sequence: CASSVEDMRNEQFF.

The V and J genes are TRBV7-8 and TRBJ2-5, with D perhaps matching TRBD1 (6 bases). CDR1 and CDR2 from the germline V gene are SGHVS and FQNEAQ. V gave up 5 bases and J gave up 5 bases, with 18 bases separating them. The CDR3 has 15 residues. The CDR3 bases are TGTGCCAGCAGCCCCGGGGCAGGGGCTGGGGAGACCCAGTACTTC. Translating gives CASSPGAGAGETQYF.

This chain uses TRBV28 with TRBJ1-2; D not resolved. This CDR3 is built from 13 residues. V was clipped by 2 bases and J by 6 bases, with 10 bases between them. The V gene's germline CDR1 is MDHEN and CDR2 SYDVKM. CDR3 protein: CASSLGQTNGYTF. The CDR3, as DNA: TGTGCCAGCAGTTTAGGGCAGACAAATGGCTACACCTTC.

The CDR3 is CASSVTINANTGELFF. CDR3 bases: TGTGCCAGCAGCGTAACTATCAACGCGAACACCGGGGAGCTGTTTTTT. The chain carries TRBV9 and TRBJ2-2; D call uncertain. The CDR3 runs to 16 residues. V dropped 1 base and J dropped 0 bases, with 10 bases sitting between them. CDR1 SGDLS and CDR2 YYNGEE come from the germline V gene.

V and J are TRBV2 and TRBJ1-1; no definite D call. Per germline, CDR1 SNHLY and CDR2 FYNNEI. This CDR3 region has 12 residues. The V gene lost 6 bases and the J gene lost 1 base, with 6 bases spanning the gap. The CDR3 nucleotides are TGTGCCAGCAGACTACAGAACACTGAAGCTTTCTTT. Its protein is CASRLQNTEAFF.

The chain combines TRBV6-5 with TRBJ2-7; no firm D call. Trimming left V 0 bases short and J 2 bases short, with 14 bases between. This CDR3 comprises 16 residues. Germline V gives CDR1 MNHEY, CDR2 SVGAGI. The chain's CDR3 is CASSYSTGEIPYEQYF. As DNA, the CDR3 is TGTGCCAGCAGTTACTCCACCGGAGAAATACCCTACGAGCAGTACTTC.

The chain has TRBV6-5 and TRBJ2-5; D not certain. Germline CDR1 reads MNHEY; CDR2 reads SVGAGI. With 6 bases removed from V and 2 bases from J, the gap between germline ends came to 10 bases. The CDR3 totals 13 residues. The CDR3 loop reads CASSYGLQETQYF. The CDR3 coding sequence is TGTGCCAGCAGCTATGGGCTACAAGAGACCCAGTACTTC.

V is TRBV5-5 and J is TRBJ1-1; D ambiguous. In germline, CDR1 is SGHKS, CDR2 YYEKEE (reference sequence). The CDR3 length is 13 residues. The V gene lost 0 bases and the J gene lost 0 bases, with 3 bases spanning the gap. CDR3 amino acids: CASSLGVNTEAFF. Written as DNA, the CDR3 is TGTGCCAGCAGCTTGGGGGTGAACACTGAAGCTTTCTTT. Full variable domain (remainder filled in from reference TRBV5-5 and TRBJ1-1): DAGVTQSPTHLIKTRGQQVTLRCSPISGHKSVSWYQQVLGQGPQFIFQYYEKEERGRGNFPDRFSARQFPNYSSELNVNALLLGDSALYLCASSLGVNTEAFFGQGTRLTVV.

The chain uses TRBV9 and TRBJ2-1, with D hard to call. The CDR3 contains 15 residues. CDR1 is SGDLS and CDR2 is YYNGEE in the germline V gene. Trimming cost V 0 bases and J 2 bases, with 9 bases left between them. CDR3 sequence (DNA): TGTGCCAGCAGCGTAGTGGAAGGTCCCTACAATGAGCAGTTCTTC. Translated: CASSVVEGPYNEQFF.

This clone occurred once. This chain links TRBV18 with TRBJ1-1; possibly TRBD1 for D (5 bases). Germline V gives CDR1 KGHSH, CDR2 LQKENI. CDR3 length equals 14 residues. Trimming left V 0 bases short and J 1 base short, with 6 bases between. The CDR3 sequence is CASSPPGQNTEAFF. DNA for the CDR3: TGTGCCAGCTCACCACCTGGACAGAACACTGAAGCTTTCTTT. Drawing the rest from reference TRBV18 and TRBJ1-1, the complete variable domain is NAGVMQNPRHLVRRRGQEARLRCSPMKGHSHVYWYRQLPEEGLKFMVYLQKENIIDESGMPKERFSAEFPKEGPSILRIQQVVRGDSAAYFCASSPPGQNTEAFFGQGTRLTVV.

This clone occurred a few times. The J gene is TRBJ1-1, the V gene TRBV9, with TRBD1 as a possible D gene (6 bases). The length of the CDR3 is 14 residues. Trimming removed 3 bases from V and 2 bases from J, with 11 bases in between. Germline V gives CDR1 SGDLS, CDR2 YYNGEE. For the CDR3, the DNA is TGTGCCAGCAGCGATCCGGACAGAAACACTGAAGCTTTCTTT. As protein: CASSDPDRNTEAFF.

The CDR3 is CASSPSTAEAFF. DNA for the CDR3: TGTGCCAGCAGTCCTTCGACAGCTGAAGCTTTCTTT. This sequence joins TRBV6-6 and TRBJ1-1; perhaps TRBD1 as D (5 bases). There are 12 residues in the CDR3. The germline CDR1 and CDR2 sequences are MNHNY and SVGAGI (reference sequence). V was cut by 5 bases and J by 6 bases, with 10 bases left in between.

The rearrangement joins TRBV14 to TRBJ2-4; D may be TRBD2 (6 bases). The ends were cut back, 4 bases at V and 9 bases at J, with 13 bases in the middle. CDR3 size: 13 residues. Germline CDR1 reads SGHDN; CDR2 reads FVKESK. CDR3 sequence reads: CASSLGGWGIQYF. The CDR3 DNA follows: TGTGCCAGCAGCCTCGGAGGGTGGGGCATTCAGTACTTC.

This clone has a handful of counts. This chain's CDR3 is CSVGIPGQGADEQYF. The CDR3 DNA reads as TGCAGCGTTGGGATACCGGGACAGGGGGCAGACGAGCAGTACTTC. The chain carries TRBV29-1 and TRBJ2-7; 12 bases are a match to TRBD1. CDR3 length: 15 amino acids. Germline V CDR1 and CDR2: SQVTM, ANQGSEA. With 4 bases clipped from V and 5 bases from J, the junction kept 9 bases outside the gene matches.

The V call is TRBV6-5, the J call TRBJ1-1, with D tentatively TRBD1 (5 bases). Germline V gene data show CDR1 as MNHEY and CDR2 as SVGAGI. The CDR3 totals 13 residues. V was shortened by 2 bases and J by 7 bases, with 11 bases between the two germline ends. The CDR3 bases are TGTGCCAGCAGTTACGAAGGGGCAGGTGAAGCTTTCTTT. Translating it yields CASSYEGAGEAFF.

The chain uses TRBV7-9 and TRBJ2-7; D possibly matches TRBD1 or TRBD2 (5 bases each). The CDR3 has 15 residues. V lost 0 bases and J 2 bases, leaving 11 bases between the germline ends. Germline V gene sequence: CDR1 SEHNR, CDR2 FQNEAQ (reference sequence). CDR3 nucleotides: TGTGCCAGCAGCTTAGCAGGGGACGGAACCTACGAGCAGTACTTC. Translating gives CASSLAGDGTYEQYF.

The V and J genes are TRBV5-5 and TRBJ1-5; the match to TRBD1 covers 8 bases. Germline V gives CDR1 SGHKS, CDR2 YYEKEE (reference sequence). V shed 2 bases, J shed 1 base, and the junction held 2 bases outside the gene matches. This CDR3 is 15 amino acids long. In DNA, the CDR3 is TGTGCCAGCAGCTTCTGGACAGGGAGCAATCAGCCCCAGCATTTT. This encodes CASSFWTGSNQPQHF.

The V gene is TRBV15, the J gene TRBJ1-2; weak D call: TRBD1 (5 bases). This CDR3 has 14 residues. With 1 base removed from V and 2 bases from J, the gap between germline ends came to 8 bases. CDR1 and CDR2 from the germline V gene are LNHNV and YYDKDF (reference sequence). Here the CDR3 reads CATSRGQGNYGYTF. The CDR3 DNA reads as TGTGCCACCAGCAGAGGCCAGGGCAACTATGGCTACACCTTC.

The CDR3 nucleotides are TGTGCCATCAGTGAAGGGTTAGCGGAACAAGAGACCCAGTACTTC. Translated: CAISEGLAEQETQYF. The rearrangement joins TRBV10-3 to TRBJ2-5, with D maybe TRBD2 (6 bases). The V end lost 3 bases, the J end lost 2 bases, and 13 bases lay between the germline ends. The V gene's germline CDR1 is ENHRY and CDR2 SYGVKD. The CDR3 covers 15 residues.

The CDR3 sequence is CASSPVGDRGNTEAFF. CDR3 nucleotides: TGTGCCAGCTCACCAGTCGGAGACAGGGGGAACACTGAAGCTTTCTTT. The chain has TRBV18 and TRBJ1-1, with 8 bases matching TRBD1. V lost 2 bases, J lost 1 base, and 6 bases stayed unmatched. The CDR3 has 16 residues. Germline V gene data show CDR1 as KGHSH and CDR2 as LQKENI. Combining the CDR3 with reference TRBV18 and TRBJ1-1 gives the whole variable domain NAGVMQNPRHLVRRRGQEARLRCSPMKGHSHVYWYRQLPEEGLKFMVYLQKENIIDESGMPKERFSAEFPKEGPSILRIQQVVRGDSAAYFCASSPVGDRGNTEAFFGQGTRLTVV.

V and J are TRBV7-9 and TRBJ2-6; D is possibly TRBD2 (6 bases). There are 17 residues in the CDR3. Trimming removed 7 bases at V and 0 bases at J, with 16 bases between. Germline assignment: CDR1 SEHNR and CDR2 FQNEAQ (reference sequence). The CDR3 sequence: CASTDRDGSSGANVLTF. CDR3 nucleotide sequence: TGTGCCAGCACGGACCGGGACGGGAGCTCTGGGGCCAACGTCCTGACTTTC.

The CDR3 spells CASSGASGVYEQYF. DNA for the CDR3: TGCGCCAGCAGCGGGGCTAGCGGGGTATACGAGCAGTACTTC. V gene TRBV5-1 combines with J gene TRBJ2-5; TRBD2 matches at 9 bases. The end of the DNA fits TRBJ2-7 better, so the J call may be wrong. In germline, CDR1 is SGHRS, CDR2 YFSETQ. The CDR3 contains 14 residues.

This chain joins TRBV19 and TRBJ1-2, with 9 bases that match TRBD1. The V gene's germline CDR1 is LNHDA and CDR2 SQIVND (reference sequence). The CDR3 extends over 14 amino acids. Unmatched junction bases numbered 11, after V lost 7 bases and J lost 8 bases. This CDR3 is CASTPGQGVWGYTF. Written as DNA, the CDR3 is TGTGCCAGTACTCCGGGACAGGGTGTTTGGGGCTACACCTTC.

The chain employs TRBV6-6 and TRBJ2-1, with 7 bases aligning to TRBD2. With 8 bases clipped from V and 1 base from J, the junction kept 5 bases outside the gene matches. Per the germline V gene, CDR1 is MNHNY and CDR2 is SVGAGI (reference sequence). The CDR3 is 14 residues long. CDR3: CASARRESYNEQFF. The CDR3 DNA reads as TGTGCCAGCGCGAGGCGGGAGTCCTACAATGAGCAGTTCTTC.

The genes are TRBV28 and TRBJ1-2; no clear D. In germline, CDR1 is MDHEN, CDR2 SYDVKM. The CDR3 length is 16 residues. The V end was cut by 2 bases, the J end by 4 bases, with 17 bases between. Here the CDR3 reads CASSLNGGSIIYGYTF. In DNA form, the CDR3 reads TGTGCCAGCAGTTTAAATGGTGGCAGCATAATCTATGGCTACACCTTC.